The 2 T cell receptor beta chains reported below all come from one sample, sequenced in a study of beta chain features in type 1 diabetes. Reverse transcription of all isolated RNA meant that expressed TCRB transcripts were sequenced. Using immunoSEQ multiplex PCR, the repertoire was profiled, and TCRdb retains in-frame clones only, with some absent. This repertoire shows some 500,000 clones, roughly 10% found once; its top ten account for 0.04% to 0.05%. Sequenced material: naive CD4+ T cells from blood. The receptors derive from a woman younger than 30 in good health.

J is TRBJ2-7 and V is TRBV9; D unresolved. Germline CDR1 SGDLS, CDR2 YYNGEE. V was clipped by 4 bases and J by 2 bases, with 13 bases between them. The length of the CDR3 is 14 residues. CDR3 amino acids: CASSKRPTPYEQYF. The DNA for the CDR3 is TGTGCCAGCAGCAAAAGGCCTACCCCCTACGAGCAGTACTTC.

This clone has a handful of counts. This sample includes further DNA sequences coding for the same CDR3. The V call is TRBV9, the J call TRBJ2-1; no definite D call. The CDR3 totals 15 residues. V lost 0 bases, J lost 2 bases, and 9 bases lay in between. The germline V gene encodes CDR1 SGDLS and CDR2 YYNGEE. CDR3 amino acids: CASSVGRPTYNEQFF. In nucleotides, the CDR3 is TGTGCCAGCAGCGTAGGCCGGCCCACCTACAATGAGCAGTTCTTC.